This TCR beta chain was found in a study of T cell repertoires in cytomegalovirus infection (dated by TCRdb to the late 2010s). At the level of the whole study: Donor HLA type was relevant to the analysis, as public TCR beta signatures indicated carriage of CMV infection together with the matching HLA type. Findings and caveats that apply to the study as a whole: In both this cohort and an independent 352-donor cohort, the cumulative frequency of public TCR beta family members distinguished carriers of CMV infection plus the relevant HLA type. The ex vivo response was dominated by HLA-C-restricted CMV-specific TCR beta clonotypes, and the single most frequent clonotype in two of eight donors was supplied by these HLA-C-restricted clonotypes.

The listed sequencing device is Illumina HiSeq 1500. TCRdb applied fastp at Q25 and MiXCR to the public reads, then kept only in-frame beta chains. Rows with a matching CDR3 protein are joined into one entry that keeps the most common DNA and genes. In all, the sample holds 450,000 to 650,000 distinct CDR3 sequences, and roughly 29% of those were seen once. The ten largest clonotypes hold approximately 13% of the sample. With respect to this clonotype: The target of this receptor is not known. Base qualities were left out, and no much larger clone turns up one base away.

According to the germline V gene, CDR1 reads SGHAT and CDR2 reads FQNNGV. Its CDR3 holds 15 amino acids, cysteine through phenylalanine. Only the CDR3 part of the read is kept: 45 bases, read in frame from the first base. Trimming leaves V shorter by 5 bases and J shorter by 3 bases, with the junction holding 5 bases beyond the gene matches. The sequencing input was PBMCs. Recombination connected TRBV11-2 to TRBJ1-4; 8 bases in the junction line up with TRBD1. The receptor's source is a human donor in good health (CMV status not recorded). Some clones in this sample may be carry-over from other donors' samples. In nucleotides, the sequence is TGTGCCAGCAGCCAAATACAGGGGGCTAATGAAAAACTGTTTTTT. Translated, it reads CASSQIQGANEKLFF.